The rows below give T cell receptor beta chains drawn from one sample of a study of control samples from healthy donors and cancer patients. Clones were sequenced by immunoSEQ multiplex PCR, and TCRdb holds only the in-frame ones, with some missing. In the table there are approximately 170,000 clones, roughly 88% of which are singletons. Sequencing was carried out using blood. These receptors all come from a woman in her twenties or thirties in good health. Each CDR3 is given with its conserved first and last residue. A D gene is named only where the DNA matches it firmly.

v_call: TRBV24-1
d_call: -
j_call: TRBJ2-1
cdr3_aa: CATGRDTNEQFF

v_call: TRBV7-9
d_call: -
j_call: TRBJ2-3
cdr3_aa: CASSPGLTTDTQYF

v_call: TRBV10-3
d_call: -
j_call: TRBJ1-5
cdr3_aa: CAIRHREGSAQHF

v_call: TRBV29-1
d_call: -
j_call: TRBJ2-3
cdr3_aa: CSVEEYPGRSTDTQYF

v_call: TRBV19
d_call: TRBD1
j_call: TRBJ1-1
cdr3_aa: CASKLGQGDTEAFF

v_call: TRBV27
d_call: TRBD1
j_call: TRBJ2-3
cdr3_aa: CASSLMGQATDTQYF

v_call: TRBV5-6
d_call: -
j_call: TRBJ2-1
cdr3_aa: CASSPIGGGSPLSDEQFF

v_call: TRBV5-5
d_call: -
j_call: TRBJ1-1
cdr3_aa: CASSLDDRSHTEAFF

v_call: TRBV9
d_call: -
j_call: TRBJ2-2
cdr3_aa: CASSVSRTGPGDTGELFF

v_call: TRBV19
d_call: -
j_call: TRBJ1-6
cdr3_aa: CASTFLGNSPLHF

v_call: TRBV29-1
d_call: -
j_call: TRBJ1-1
cdr3_aa: CSVQGAEAFF

v_call: TRBV5-1
d_call: TRBD2
j_call: TRBJ2-6
cdr3_aa: CASTGGTGTSGANVLTF

v_call: TRBV19
d_call: -
j_call: TRBJ2-2
cdr3_aa: CASSHLGYGTGETGELFF

v_call: TRBV11-3
d_call: -
j_call: TRBJ2-5
cdr3_aa: CASSLGGLSQETQYF

v_call: TRBV11-2
d_call: TRBD2
j_call: TRBJ2-2
cdr3_aa: CASRIPGGPSGELFF

v_call: TRBV7-9
d_call: -
j_call: TRBJ2-6
cdr3_aa: CAWGKPGANVLTF

v_call: TRBV29-1
d_call: -
j_call: TRBJ2-2
cdr3_aa: CSVVQGGGELFF

v_call: TRBV5-1
d_call: -
j_call: TRBJ2-7
cdr3_aa: CASSFGGSGEQYF

v_call: TRBV19
d_call: TRBD1
j_call: TRBJ2-3
cdr3_aa: CASSIGPRTGSDTQYF

v_call: TRBV6-2/TRBV6-3
d_call: TRBD2
j_call: TRBJ2-2
cdr3_aa: CASSYLAENTGELFF

v_call: TRBV19
d_call: TRBD2
j_call: TRBJ2-1
cdr3_aa: CASSNRGRGSYNEQFF

v_call: TRBV19
d_call: TRBD1
j_call: TRBJ1-1
cdr3_aa: CASSIVRDSEAFF

v_call: TRBV6-6
d_call: TRBD1
j_call: TRBJ2-2
cdr3_aa: CASSVTGSTGELFF

v_call: TRBV5-1
d_call: -
j_call: TRBJ2-7
cdr3_aa: CASSQTDRYEQYF

v_call: TRBV24-1
d_call: -
j_call: TRBJ2-5
cdr3_aa: CATSDLQGTQYF

v_call: TRBV12-3/TRBV12-4
d_call: -
j_call: TRBJ1-5
cdr3_aa: CASSFPRQPQHF

v_call: TRBV24-1
d_call: TRBD1
j_call: TRBJ1-1
cdr3_aa: CATSEQGDTEAFF

v_call: TRBV11-2
d_call: -
j_call: TRBJ2-4
cdr3_aa: CASSFWVGADIQYF

v_call: TRBV3-1/TRBV3-2
d_call: -
j_call: TRBJ2-5
cdr3_aa: CASSQLEFQETQYF

v_call: TRBV6-5
d_call: -
j_call: TRBJ1-1
cdr3_aa: CASSQLPENTEAFF

v_call: TRBV6-4
d_call: -
j_call: TRBJ1-2
cdr3_aa: CASRPQGPGGYGYTF

v_call: TRBV6-4
d_call: TRBD1
j_call: TRBJ1-5
cdr3_aa: CASSATGWYDQPQHF

v_call: TRBV6-2/TRBV6-3
d_call: TRBD1
j_call: TRBJ2-3
cdr3_aa: CASSYSTGADTQYF